The present entry profiles one TCR beta chain with its context. Its antigen is still unknown. The data stem from a study of tumor-infiltrating lymphocytes in localized non-small cell lung cancer. The overall study: Each patient gave resected tumor and non-adjacent uninvolved lung tissue.

Germline V CDR1 and CDR2: GTSNPN, SVGIG (reference sequence). The CDR3 spans 13 residues. V was pared by 3 bases and J by 4 bases, with 13 bases between. The study, taken as a whole, reports: Tumor T-cell fraction was not associated with recurrence-free survival. Not all patients were TCR sequenced, owing to tissue quantity.

Sequencing was performed with immunoSEQ multiplex PCR; in TCRdb, only in-frame clones are kept and a portion is missing. The sample lists about 23,000 clones; roughly 69% were seen once. The J gene is TRBJ2-7, the V gene TRBV30; D is unclear. The TCR was taken from a human donor with non-small cell lung cancer. Sample: lung tumor tissue. This CDR3 reads CAWSDPFVYEQYF. DNA for the CDR3: TGTGCCTGGAGCGACCCGTTTGTGTACGAGCAGTACTTC. Filled out from reference TRBV30 and TRBJ2-7, the complete variable domain reads SQTIHQWPATLVQPVGSPLSLECTVEGTSNPNLYWYRQAAGRGLQLLFYSVGIGQISSEVPQNLSASRPQDRQFILSSKKLLLSDSGFYLCAWSDPFVYEQYFGPGTRLTVT.